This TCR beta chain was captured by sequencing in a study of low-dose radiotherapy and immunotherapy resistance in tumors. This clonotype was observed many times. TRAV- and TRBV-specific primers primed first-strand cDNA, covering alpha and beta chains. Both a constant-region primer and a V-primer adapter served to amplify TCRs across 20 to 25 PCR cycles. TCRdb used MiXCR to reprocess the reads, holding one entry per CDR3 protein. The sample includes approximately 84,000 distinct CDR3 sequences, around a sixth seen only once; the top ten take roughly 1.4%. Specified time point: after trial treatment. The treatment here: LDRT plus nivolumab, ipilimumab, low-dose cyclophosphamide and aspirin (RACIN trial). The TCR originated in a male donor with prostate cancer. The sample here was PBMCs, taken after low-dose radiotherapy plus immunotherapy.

The CDR3 loop reads CASSPEVLFNEKLFF. The CDR3 coding sequence is TGTGCCAGCAGCCCAGAAGTCCTTTTTAATGAAAAACTGTTTTTT. This rearrangement joins TRBV9 to TRBJ1-4; the D is unclear. Germline CDR1 reads SGDLS; CDR2 reads YYNGEE. V was pared by 4 bases and J by 4 bases, with 14 bases between. The CDR3 extends over 15 amino acids.